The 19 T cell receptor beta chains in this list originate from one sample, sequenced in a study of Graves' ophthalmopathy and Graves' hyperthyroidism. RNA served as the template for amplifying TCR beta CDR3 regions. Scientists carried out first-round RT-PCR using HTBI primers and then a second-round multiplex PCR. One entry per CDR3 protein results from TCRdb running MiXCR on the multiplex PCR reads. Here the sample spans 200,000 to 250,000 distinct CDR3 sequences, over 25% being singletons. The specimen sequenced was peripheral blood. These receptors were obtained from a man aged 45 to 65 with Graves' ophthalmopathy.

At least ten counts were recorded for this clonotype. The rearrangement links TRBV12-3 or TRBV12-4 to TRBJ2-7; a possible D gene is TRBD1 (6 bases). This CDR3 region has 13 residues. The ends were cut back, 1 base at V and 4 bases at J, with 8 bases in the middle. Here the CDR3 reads CASSLDRDYEQYF. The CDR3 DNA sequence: TGTGCCAGCAGTTTAGACAGGGATTACGAGCAGTACTTC.

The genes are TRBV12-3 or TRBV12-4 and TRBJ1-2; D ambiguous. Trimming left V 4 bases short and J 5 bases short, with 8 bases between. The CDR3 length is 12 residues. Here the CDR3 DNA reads TGTGCCAGCAGTTACGCCGGGTATGGCTACACCTTC. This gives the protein CASSYAGYGYTF.

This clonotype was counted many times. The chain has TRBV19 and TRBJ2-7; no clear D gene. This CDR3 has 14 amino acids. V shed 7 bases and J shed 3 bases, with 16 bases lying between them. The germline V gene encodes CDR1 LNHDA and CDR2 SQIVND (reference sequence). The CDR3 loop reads CASTDPGRHYEQYF. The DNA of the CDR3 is TGTGCCAGTACCGACCCCGGGCGACACTACGAGCAGTACTTC.

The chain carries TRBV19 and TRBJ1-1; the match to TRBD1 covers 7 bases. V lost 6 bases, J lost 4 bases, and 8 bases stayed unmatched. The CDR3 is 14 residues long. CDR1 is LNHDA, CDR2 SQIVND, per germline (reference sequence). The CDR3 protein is CASRPQGPFTEAFF. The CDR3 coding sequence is TGTGCCAGTAGGCCACAGGGGCCCTTCACTGAAGCTTTCTTT.

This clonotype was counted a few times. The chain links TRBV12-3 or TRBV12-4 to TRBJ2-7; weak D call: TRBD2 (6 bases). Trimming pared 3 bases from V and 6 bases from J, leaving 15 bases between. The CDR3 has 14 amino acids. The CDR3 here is CASSLTGDEGEQYF. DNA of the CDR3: TGTGCCAGCAGTTTGACGGGAGACGAGGGCGAGCAGTACTTC.

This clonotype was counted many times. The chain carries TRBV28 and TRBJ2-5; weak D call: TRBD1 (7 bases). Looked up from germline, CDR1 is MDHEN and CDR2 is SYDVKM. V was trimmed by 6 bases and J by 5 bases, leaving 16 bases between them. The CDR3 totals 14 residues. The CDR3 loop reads CASSPGGLGETQYF. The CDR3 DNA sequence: TGTGCCAGCAGCCCAGGGGGGCTGGGGGAGACCCAGTACTTC.

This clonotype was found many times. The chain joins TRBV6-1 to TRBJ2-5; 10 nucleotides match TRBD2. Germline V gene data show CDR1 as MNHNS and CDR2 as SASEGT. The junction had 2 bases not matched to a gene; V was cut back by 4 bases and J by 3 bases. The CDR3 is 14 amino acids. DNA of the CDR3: TGTGCCAGCAGTGGGCTAGCGGGGGAAGAGACCCAGTACTTC. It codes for CASSGLAGEETQYF.

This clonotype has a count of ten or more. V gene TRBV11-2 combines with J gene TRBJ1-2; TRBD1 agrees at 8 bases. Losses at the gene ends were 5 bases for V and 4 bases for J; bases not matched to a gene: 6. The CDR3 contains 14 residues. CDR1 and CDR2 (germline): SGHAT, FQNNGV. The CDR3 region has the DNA TGTGCCAGCAGCCTGCAGGGGGCAAGCTATGGCTACACCTTC. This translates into CASSLQGASYGYTF. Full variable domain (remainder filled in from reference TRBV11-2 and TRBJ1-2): EAGVAQSPRYKIIEKRQSVAFWCNPISGHATLYWYQQILGQGPKLLIQFQNNGVVDDSQLPKDRFSAERLKGVDSTLKIQPAKLEDSAVYLCASSLQGASYGYTFGSGTRLTVV.

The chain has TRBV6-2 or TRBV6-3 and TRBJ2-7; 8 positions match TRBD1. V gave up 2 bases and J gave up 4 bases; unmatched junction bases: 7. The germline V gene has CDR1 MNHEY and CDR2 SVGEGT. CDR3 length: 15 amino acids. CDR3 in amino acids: CASSYPRTGWYEQYF. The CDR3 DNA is TGTGCCAGCAGTTACCCCAGGACAGGGTGGTACGAGCAGTACTTC.

DNA for the CDR3: TGTGCCAGCAGACAACAGGGTTTCAACGAGCAGTACTTC. Amino acids: CASRQQGFNEQYF. This chain links TRBV6-1 with TRBJ2-7, with D perhaps matching TRBD1 (6 bases). This CDR3 has 13 residues. Germline V gene lookup returns CDR1 MNHNS and CDR2 SASEGT. The germline V and J ends were trimmed by 6 bases and 5 bases, with 14 bases remaining between them.

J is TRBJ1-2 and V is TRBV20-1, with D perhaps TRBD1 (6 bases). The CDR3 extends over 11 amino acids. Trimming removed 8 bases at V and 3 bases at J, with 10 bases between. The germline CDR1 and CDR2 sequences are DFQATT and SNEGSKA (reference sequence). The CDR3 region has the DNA TGCAGTAGCAGACAGGACTATGGCTACACCTTC. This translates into CSSRQDYGYTF.

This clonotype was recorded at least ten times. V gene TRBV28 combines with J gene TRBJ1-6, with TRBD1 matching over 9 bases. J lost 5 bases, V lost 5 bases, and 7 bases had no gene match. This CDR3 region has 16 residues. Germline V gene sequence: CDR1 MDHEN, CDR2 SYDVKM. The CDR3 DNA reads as TGTGCCAGCAGTCCTCTACAGGGGGCACATAATTCACCCCTCCACTTT. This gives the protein CASSPLQGAHNSPLHF.

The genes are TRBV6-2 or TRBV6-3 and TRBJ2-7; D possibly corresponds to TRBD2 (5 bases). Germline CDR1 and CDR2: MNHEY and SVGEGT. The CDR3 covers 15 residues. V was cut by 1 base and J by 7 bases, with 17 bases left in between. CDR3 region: CASSYWTGNTGEQYF. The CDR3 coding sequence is TGTGCCAGCAGTTACTGGACGGGGAACACCGGGGAGCAGTACTTC.

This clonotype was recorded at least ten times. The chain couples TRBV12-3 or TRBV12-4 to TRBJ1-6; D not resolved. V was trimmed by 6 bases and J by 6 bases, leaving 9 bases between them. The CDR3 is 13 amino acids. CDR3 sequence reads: CASSHPRNSPLHF. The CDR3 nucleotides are TGTGCCAGCAGCCACCCCCGTAATTCACCCCTCCACTTT.

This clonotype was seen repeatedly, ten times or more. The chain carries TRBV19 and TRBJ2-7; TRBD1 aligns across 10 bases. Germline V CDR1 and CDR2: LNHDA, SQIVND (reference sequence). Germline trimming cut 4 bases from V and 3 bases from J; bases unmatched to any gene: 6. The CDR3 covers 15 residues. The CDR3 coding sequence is TGTGCCAGTAGTACTGCCGGGACAGGGGACTACGAGCAGTACTTC. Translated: CASSTAGTGDYEQYF.

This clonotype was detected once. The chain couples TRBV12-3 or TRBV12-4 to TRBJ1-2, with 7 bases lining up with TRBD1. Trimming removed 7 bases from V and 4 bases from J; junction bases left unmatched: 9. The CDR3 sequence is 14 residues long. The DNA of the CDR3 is TGTGCCAGCAACTCGAGGGGGCTTGGCTATGGCTACACCTTC. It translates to CASNSRGLGYGYTF.

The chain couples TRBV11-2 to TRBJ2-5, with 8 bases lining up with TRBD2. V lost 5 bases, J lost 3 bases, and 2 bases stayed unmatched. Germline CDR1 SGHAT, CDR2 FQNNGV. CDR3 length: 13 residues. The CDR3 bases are TGTGCCAGCAGCAGACTAGCGAAAGAGACCCAGTACTTC. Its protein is CASSRLAKETQYF.

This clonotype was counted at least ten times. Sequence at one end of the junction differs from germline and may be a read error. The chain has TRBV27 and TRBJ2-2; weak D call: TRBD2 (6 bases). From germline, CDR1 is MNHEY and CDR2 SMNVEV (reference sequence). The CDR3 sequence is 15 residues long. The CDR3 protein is CASSYSVGRTGELFF. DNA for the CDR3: TGTGCCAGCAGTTATTCGGTCGGGAGAACCGGGGAGCTTTTTTTT.

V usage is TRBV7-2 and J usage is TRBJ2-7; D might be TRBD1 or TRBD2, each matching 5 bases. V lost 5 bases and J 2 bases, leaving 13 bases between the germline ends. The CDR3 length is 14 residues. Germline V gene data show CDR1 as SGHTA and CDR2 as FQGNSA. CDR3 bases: TGTGCCAGCAGCCGCCGGGACGGTGCCTACGAGCAGTACTTC. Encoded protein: CASSRRDGAYEQYF.